The clone carrying this TCR beta chain was picked up one time. Its specificity is not known. The data originate from a study of chemoradiotherapy in HPV16-positive cancers. Germline values: CDR1 SGHRS, CDR2 YFSETQ. CDR3 length equals 15 residues. V lost 6 bases, J lost 5 bases, and 6 bases stayed unmatched. Study-level points and caveats: HPV-responsive T-cell expansion during chemoradiotherapy was linked to improved recurrence-free survival in HPV16-positive patients. Candidate HPV-specific clones and E7-related TCR motifs grew in tumor during treatment.

Method: immunoSEQ multiplex PCR; TCRdb's copy keeps in-frame clones and lacks some. This table has about 7,000 clones, approximately 88% appearing once. The chain combines TRBV5-1 with TRBJ2-3; TRBD2 agrees at 13 bases. This material consisted of tumor tissue, taken from a patient who underwent chemoradiotherapy. This TCR was sampled from a human donor with HPV-associated anogenital cancer. CDR3 sequence: CASTRTSGRGDTQYF. CDR3 bases: TGCGCCAGCACTAGGACTAGCGGGAGAGGAGATACGCAGTATTTT.